The 16 T cell receptor beta chains presented below share a single source sample, sequenced in a study of Ad26.COV2.S vaccination and SARS-CoV-2 variants. Profiling relied on immunoSEQ multiplex PCR, and the TCRdb table lists in-frame clones only, not all of them. The sample includes about 680,000 clones, roughly 90% of them seen just once. Specified treatment: approximately 18 received Ad26.COV2.S at low or high dose, single or two shots; roughly five received placebo; per-sample allocation not given. Day 63 after the first injection of vaccine or placebo was the sampling time. The sample consisted of peripheral blood, taken in a trial of Ad26.COV2.S vaccine versus placebo. The receptor source for this set is a person aged 18-65 years who received the Ad26.COV2.S COVID-19 vaccine or a placebo.

This clone was seen just once. This rearrangement joins TRBV7-3 to TRBJ2-7; 13 bases are a match to TRBD2. CDR1 and CDR2 (germline): SGHTA, FQGTGA. This CDR3 is built from 19 residues. Trimming removed 1 base from V and 1 base from J; junction bases left unmatched: 10. The CDR3 region has the DNA TGTGCCAGCAGCTTAATGCGACTGGGACTAGCGGGGCCATCCTACGAGCAGTACTTC. Protein sequence: CASSLMRLGLAGPSYEQYF. Supplemented by reference TRBV7-3 and TRBJ2-7, the full variable domain reads GAGVSQTPSNKVTEKGKYVELRCDPISGHTALYWYRQSLGQGPEFLIYFQGTGAADDSGLPNDRFFAVRPEGSVSTLKIQRTERGDSAVYLCASSLMRLGLAGPSYEQYFGPGTRLTVT.

This clone was counted a single time. The V gene is TRBV7-9, the J gene TRBJ1-3, with TRBD1 matching 7 bases. The junction had 7 bases not matched to a gene; V was cut back by 5 bases and J by 0 bases. The CDR3 is 16 residues long. Germline V lookup: CDR1 SEHNR, CDR2 FQNEAQ (reference sequence). Written as DNA, the CDR3 is TGTGCCAGCAGCCCATACAGGGGTTACTCTGGAAACACCATATATTTT. Translation: CASSPYRGYSGNTIYF.

The chain has TRBV5-1 and TRBJ1-2; 8 bases map to TRBD1. Germline V CDR1 and CDR2: SGHRS, YFSETQ. The CDR3 sequence is 15 residues long. J lost 4 bases, V lost 4 bases, and 9 bases had no gene match. The CDR3 nucleotides read TGCGCCAGCAGCGCCGGACAGGGATCGGGCTATGGCTACACCTTC. This gives the protein CASSAGQGSGYGYTF.

This clone was observed once. V and J are TRBV7-2 and TRBJ2-5; D is perhaps TRBD2 (5 bases). This CDR3 has 13 residues. V was trimmed by 5 bases and J by 2 bases, leaving 9 bases between them. In germline, CDR1 is SGHTA, CDR2 FQGNSA. In nucleotides, the CDR3 is TGTGCCAGCAGCCAGGACTGGCAAGAGACCCAGTACTTC. Translated: CASSQDWQETQYF.

About this clone: This specimen includes other DNA sequences encoding the same CDR3. V gene TRBV15 combines with J gene TRBJ2-3; the match to TRBD2 covers 7 bases. With 3 bases clipped from V and 6 bases from J, the junction kept 3 bases outside the gene matches. This CDR3 spans 13 amino acids. Looked up from germline, CDR1 is LNHNV and CDR2 is YYDKDF (reference sequence). This CDR3 reads CATSRGGADTQYF. CDR3 bases: TGTGCCACCAGCAGGGGAGGGGCCGATACGCAGTATTTT.

This chain joins TRBV2 and TRBJ1-5; D uncertain. The V gene lost 4 bases and the J gene lost 9 bases, with 10 bases spanning the gap. This CDR3 has 12 amino acids. CDR1 SNHLY and CDR2 FYNNEI come from the germline V gene. CDR3: CASSVLNLPQHF. CDR3 coding DNA: TGTGCCAGCAGTGTCCTGAACTTGCCCCAGCATTTT.

J is TRBJ1-1 and V is TRBV6-5; 7 nucleotides match TRBD1. This CDR3 contains 14 residues. Per germline, CDR1 MNHEY and CDR2 SVGAGI. V shed 6 bases, J shed 4 bases, and the junction held 8 bases outside the gene matches. The CDR3 reads CASRPHRGGTEAFF. CDR3 nucleotides: TGTGCCAGCAGACCCCACAGGGGTGGCACTGAAGCTTTCTTT.

The sample holds many counts of this clone. The chain combines TRBV24-1 with TRBJ2-1; 10 nucleotides agree with TRBD1. Germline CDR1 and CDR2: KGHDR and SFDVKD. J gave up 5 bases and V 1 base, and 7 bases lay outside the gene matches. The length of the CDR3 is 17 residues. CDR3: CATSDFGGTGDHNEQFF. CDR3 coding DNA: TGTGCCACCAGTGATTTCGGCGGGACAGGGGATCACAATGAGCAGTTCTTC.

This clone was counted only a few times. V is TRBV7-8 and J is TRBJ1-1, with TRBD1 as a possible D gene (6 bases). Between the trimmed V and J ends, which lost 5 bases and 11 bases, there was a span of 21 bases. Germline V CDR1 and CDR2: SGHVS, FQNEAQ. The CDR3 consists of 14 residues. CDR3 sequence reads: CASSQGQPRARAFF. The CDR3 DNA is TGTGCCAGCAGCCAAGGACAGCCGAGGGCGCGGGCTTTCTTT.

The V gene is TRBV12-3 or TRBV12-4, the J gene TRBJ1-1; a weak D match, TRBD1 (6 bases). Trimming took 6 bases from V and 6 from J, leaving 14 bases between them. The CDR3 covers 13 residues. As DNA, the CDR3 is TGTGCCAGCAGACTGGGGGGGCTCGCTGAAGCTTTCTTT. Residues: CASRLGGLAEAFF.

This chain joins TRBV10-1 and TRBJ2-3; the match to TRBD2 covers 8 bases. Germline-derived CDR1 and CDR2 are WNHNN and SYGVQD (reference sequence). With 5 bases clipped from V and 9 bases from J, the junction kept 4 bases outside the gene matches. The CDR3 totals 12 residues. The CDR3 region has the DNA TGCGCCAGCAGTTACATAGCGGGGACGCAGTATTTT. Its translation: CASSYIAGTQYF.

This chain joins TRBV6-1 and TRBJ1-1; D is perhaps TRBD1 (5 bases). Germline V gene data show CDR1 as MNHNS and CDR2 as SASEGT. This CDR3 is 14 amino acids long. Trimming stripped 3 bases from V and 1 base from J, with 9 bases between. For the CDR3, the DNA is TGTGCCAGCAGTGACCAGGGAGAGAACACTGAAGCTTTCTTT. Residues: CASSDQGENTEAFF.

The chain couples TRBV30 to TRBJ1-1; D gene unclear. The CDR3 runs 13 residues. Germline V gives CDR1 GTSNPN, CDR2 SVGIG (reference sequence). The V gene lost 5 bases and the J gene lost 1 base, with 11 bases spanning the gap. The CDR3: CAWQKGSNTEAFF. In nucleotides, the CDR3 is TGTGCCTGGCAGAAAGGGTCGAACACTGAAGCTTTCTTT.

The chain combines TRBV5-3 with TRBJ2-3; no definite D call. TRBV5-3 is an ORF for which the function is uncertain. This CDR3 contains 11 residues. V was pared by 4 bases and J by 4 bases, with 4 bases between. CDR3 nucleotides: TGTGCCAGAAGCATCTCAGATACGCAGTATTTT. Residues: CARSISDTQYF.

The DNA of the CDR3 is TGTGCCAGCAGACTAGCGGGAGGCACAGATACGCAGTATTTT. Translated: CASRLAGGTDTQYF. V usage is TRBV2 and J usage is TRBJ2-3, with TRBD2 matching 11 bases. The CDR3 has 14 amino acids. V shed 6 bases and J 1 base; nucleotides not matched to a gene: 0. CDR1 and CDR2 (germline): SNHLY, FYNNEI.

This rearrangement joins TRBV2 to TRBJ2-5, with D possibly matching TRBD2 (5 bases). CDR3 length: 12 residues. V lost 6 bases, J lost 0 bases, and 5 bases lay in between. Germline values: CDR1 SNHLY, CDR2 FYNNEI. This CDR3 reads CASREDQETQYF. Written as DNA, the CDR3 is TGTGCCAGCAGGGAGGACCAAGAGACCCAGTACTTC.